This passage covers 5 T cell receptor beta chains from one sample sequenced in a study of T cell responses to AZD1222 COVID-19 vaccine. The protocol was immunoSEQ multiplex PCR, while the TCRdb copy is restricted to in-frame clones and leaves out a portion. The table shows some 72,000 clones, with 92% occurring only once. The sequenced sample was peripheral blood, obtained on day 0 of MenACWY control vaccination. The receptors come from an adult in good health.

The rearrangement joins TRBV28 to TRBJ1-2, with TRBD1 identical over 8 bases. CDR1 is MDHEN and CDR2 is SYDVKM in the germline V gene. V trimming: 5 bases; J trimming: 5 bases; junction bases outside the gene matches: 7. The CDR3 spans 14 residues. CDR3 residues: CASSLEDRGYGYTF. The CDR3 DNA reads TGTGCCAGCAGTCTGGAAGACAGGGGATATGGCTACACCTTC.

This CDR3 is CASSLQGAGAEAFF. CDR3 nucleotide sequence: TGTGCCAGCAGCCTACAAGGTGCGGGGGCTGAAGCTTTCTTT. This chain uses TRBV27 with TRBJ1-1; D possibly corresponds to TRBD1 (5 bases). The CDR3 runs 14 residues. Trimming left V 6 bases short and J 6 bases short, with 17 bases between. The germline V gene has CDR1 MNHEY and CDR2 SMNVEV (reference sequence).

The chain couples TRBV5-1 to TRBJ1-1; D is uncertain. The V end was cut by 0 bases, the J end by 0 bases, with 12 bases between. This CDR3 is built from 16 residues. CDR1 SGHRS and CDR2 YFSETQ come from the germline V gene. The CDR3 reads CASSLALSNLNTEAFF. DNA for the CDR3: TGCGCCAGCAGCTTGGCTCTCAGCAACTTGAACACTGAAGCTTTCTTT.

The gene calls are TRBV1 and TRBJ2-1; the D segment call TRBD1 is taken from the table without a DNA check. TRBV1 is listed as a pseudogene. The CDR3 has 20 residues. The CDR3, as DNA: TGCACCAGCAGCCATAGCCAGCTCACCCACCGGGACAGGGGGCTCCATGAGCAGTTCTTC. Translating it yields CTSSHSQLTHRDRGLHEQFF.

The chain uses TRBV5-1 and TRBJ2-7; no definite D call. CDR1 and CDR2 from the germline V gene are SGHRS and YFSETQ. The CDR3 length is 11 residues. Trimming took off 5 bases at V and 4 bases at J, with 7 bases between the two ends. The CDR3: CASRGMYEQYF. The CDR3, as DNA: TGCGCCAGCAGGGGGATGTACGAGCAGTACTTC.